This TCR beta chain appears in the sequencing data of a study of blood T cell repertoires in COVID-19. Study at large: Whether acute or convalescent, the COVID-19 samples came from the United States, Italy and Spain. Sample material is recorded as cDNA or gDNA derived from T cells, B-cell-depleted T cells, or PBMCs.

The CDR3 contains 15 residues. The ends lost 2 bases at V and 2 bases at J; junction bases unmatched: 4. Germline CDR1 is MNHEY and CDR2 is SVGEGT. In the original processing: The authors estimated nucleated cell counts from reference gene primer amplification. Sequencing used immunoSEQ multiplex PCR; TCRdb keeps in-frame clones, though not all of them. V and J calls and clone size follow that table, whereas D and trimming were derived from the DNA. The repertoire holds a few hundred thousand clones, with roughly 89% as singletons. The chain joins TRBV6-2 or TRBV6-3 to TRBJ2-3; TRBD2 matches 7 bases. The source of this sequence is a man aged 50-60 years with acute or convalescent COVID-19. Sequencing was done on a sample of peripheral blood. The CDR3 DNA reads TGTGCCAGCAGTTACGGCGCGGGGGACACAGATACGCAGTATTTT. Translated: CASSYGAGDTDTQYF.